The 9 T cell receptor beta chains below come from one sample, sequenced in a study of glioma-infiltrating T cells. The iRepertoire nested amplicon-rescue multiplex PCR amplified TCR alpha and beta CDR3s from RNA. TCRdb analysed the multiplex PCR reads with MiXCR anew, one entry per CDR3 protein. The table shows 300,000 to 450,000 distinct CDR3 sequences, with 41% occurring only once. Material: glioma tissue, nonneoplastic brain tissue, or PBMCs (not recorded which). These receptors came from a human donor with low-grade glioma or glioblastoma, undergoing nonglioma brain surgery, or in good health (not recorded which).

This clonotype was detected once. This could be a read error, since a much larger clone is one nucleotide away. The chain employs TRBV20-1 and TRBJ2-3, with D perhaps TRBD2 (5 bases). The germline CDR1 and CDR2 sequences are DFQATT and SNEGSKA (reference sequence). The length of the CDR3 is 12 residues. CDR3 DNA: TGCATTGCCGGGAAGTCCCAAGATACGCAGTATTTT. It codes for CIAGKSQDTQYF.

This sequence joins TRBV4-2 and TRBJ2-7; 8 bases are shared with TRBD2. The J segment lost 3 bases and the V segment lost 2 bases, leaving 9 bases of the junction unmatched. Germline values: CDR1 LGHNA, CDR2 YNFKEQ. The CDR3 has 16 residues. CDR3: CASSQLVASGLYEQYF. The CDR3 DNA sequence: TGTGCCAGCAGCCAATTGGTGGCTAGCGGGCTCTACGAGCAGTACTTC.

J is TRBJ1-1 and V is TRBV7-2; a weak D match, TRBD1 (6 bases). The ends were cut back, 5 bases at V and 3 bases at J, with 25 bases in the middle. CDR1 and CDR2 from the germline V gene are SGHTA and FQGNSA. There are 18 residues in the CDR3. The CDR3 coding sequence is TGTGCCAGCAGCATCAGGAGTTCGGGGGGCGGTCGGTACACTGAAGCTTTCTTT. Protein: CASSIRSSGGGRYTEAFF.

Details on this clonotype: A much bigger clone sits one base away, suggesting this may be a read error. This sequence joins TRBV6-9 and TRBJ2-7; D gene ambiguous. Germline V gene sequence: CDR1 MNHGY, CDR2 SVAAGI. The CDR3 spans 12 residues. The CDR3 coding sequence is TGTGCCAGCAGTTACCCACCGGACGAGCGGTACTTC. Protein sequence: CASSYPPDERYF.

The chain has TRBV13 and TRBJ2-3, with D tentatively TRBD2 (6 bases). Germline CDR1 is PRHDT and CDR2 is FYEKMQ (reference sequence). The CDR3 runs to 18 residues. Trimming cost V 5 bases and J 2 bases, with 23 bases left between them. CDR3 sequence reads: CASSPKALASEITDTQYF. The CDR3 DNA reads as TGTGCCAGCAGCCCCAAGGCCTTGGCTAGCGAAATCACAGATACGCAGTATTTT. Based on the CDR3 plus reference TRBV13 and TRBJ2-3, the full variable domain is AAGVIQSPRHLIKEKRETATLKCYPIPRHDTVYWYQQGPGQDPQFLISFYEKMQSDKGSIPDRFSAQQFSDYHSELNMSSLELGDSALYFCASSPKALASEITDTQYFGPGTRLTVL.

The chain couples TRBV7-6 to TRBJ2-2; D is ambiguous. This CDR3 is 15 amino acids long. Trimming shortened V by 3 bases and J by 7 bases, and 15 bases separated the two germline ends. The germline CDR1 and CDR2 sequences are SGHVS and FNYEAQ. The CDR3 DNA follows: TGTGCCAGCAGCTTTAGGCAGATGTTAATCGGGGAGCTGTTTTTT. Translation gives CASSFRQMLIGELFF.

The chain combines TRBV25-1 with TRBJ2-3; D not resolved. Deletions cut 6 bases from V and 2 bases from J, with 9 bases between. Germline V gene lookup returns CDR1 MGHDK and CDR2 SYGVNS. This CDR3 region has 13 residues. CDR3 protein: CASRAAATDTQYF. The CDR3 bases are TGTGCCAGCAGGGCCGCGGCCACAGATACGCAGTATTTT.

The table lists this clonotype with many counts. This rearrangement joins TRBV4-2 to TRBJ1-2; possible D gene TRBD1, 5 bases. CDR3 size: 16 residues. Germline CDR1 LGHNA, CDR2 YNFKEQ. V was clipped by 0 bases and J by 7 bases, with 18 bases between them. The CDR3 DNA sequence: TGTGCCAGCAGCCAAGATCTATTCCAGGGAGCCTCTGGCTACACCTTC. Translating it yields CASSQDLFQGASGYTF.

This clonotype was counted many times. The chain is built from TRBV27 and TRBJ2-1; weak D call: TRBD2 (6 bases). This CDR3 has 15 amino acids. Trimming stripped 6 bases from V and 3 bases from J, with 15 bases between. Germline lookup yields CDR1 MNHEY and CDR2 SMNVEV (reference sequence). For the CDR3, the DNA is TGTGCCAGCAGCCCAGTCGATAGCGGCTACAATGAGCAGTTCTTC. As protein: CASSPVDSGYNEQFF.